Presented here are 28 T cell receptor beta chains from one specimen sequenced in a study of blood T cell repertoires in COVID-19. Produced via immunoSEQ multiplex PCR; TCRdb's table is partial and in-frame only. This table has 350,000 to 450,000 clones, just over 90% appearing once. Sequenced: PBMCs or T cells enriched from blood (not recorded which). All receptors come from a woman between 35 and 50 years old who had been exposed to COVID-19.

The genes are TRBV9 and TRBJ1-5; TRBD1 is a possible D gene (5 bases). Germline CDR1 reads SGDLS; CDR2 reads YYNGEE. This CDR3 has 14 amino acids. V dropped 4 bases and J dropped 3 bases, with 11 bases sitting between them. The CDR3 here is CASSIGRDNQPQHF. DNA for the CDR3: TGTGCCAGCAGCATCGGCAGGGACAATCAGCCCCAGCATTTT.

The chain is built from TRBV18 and TRBJ1-2, with 7 bases matching TRBD1. With 4 bases clipped from V and 0 bases from J, the junction kept 5 bases outside the gene matches. CDR1 and CDR2 (germline): KGHSH, LQKENI. The CDR3 is 15 amino acids. CDR3 in amino acids: CASSQTRGANYGYTF. In DNA, the CDR3 is TGTGCCAGCTCACAGACCAGGGGGGCTAACTATGGCTACACCTTC.

The V call is TRBV7-8, the J call TRBJ1-5; 7 bases are a match to TRBD1. CDR3 length: 14 residues. CDR1 is SGHVS and CDR2 is FQNEAQ in the germline V gene. V shed 3 bases, J shed 7 bases, and the junction held 6 bases outside the gene matches. The chain's CDR3 is CASSLGRGKQPQHF. CDR3 DNA sequence: TGTGCCAGCAGCTTGGGCAGGGGGAAGCAGCCCCAGCATTTT.

V and J are TRBV29-1 and TRBJ2-3, with D maybe TRBD2 (6 bases). Germline CDR1 reads SQVTM; CDR2 reads ANQGSEA. The CDR3 has 14 residues. V shed 2 bases and J shed 1 base, with 10 bases lying between them. The CDR3 sequence: CSVEMRGRTDTQYF. DNA for the CDR3: TGCAGCGTTGAAATGCGGGGTCGCACAGATACGCAGTATTTT.

The chain links TRBV7-9 to TRBJ1-3; 9 positions agree with TRBD1. CDR1 is SEHNR, CDR2 FQNEAQ, per germline (reference sequence). The CDR3 is 16 amino acids. Unmatched junction bases numbered 6, after V lost 6 bases and J lost 0 bases. CDR3 nucleotides: TGTGCCAGCAGTTTCCCGACAGGGGGCTCTGGAAACACCATATATTTT. Its translation is CASSFPTGGSGNTIYF.

The chain combines TRBV5-6 with TRBJ2-7; possible D gene TRBD2, 5 bases. CDR1 is SGHDT and CDR2 is YYEEEE in the germline V gene. Trimming removed 4 bases at V and 6 bases at J, with 20 bases between. The CDR3 has 15 amino acids. In nucleotides, the CDR3 is TGTGCCAGCAGCATGCGACGGGGTTATGTCGGCGAGCAGTACTTC. Amino acid sequence: CASSMRRGYVGEQYF.

The rearrangement links TRBV19 to TRBJ1-5, with 7 bases identical to TRBD1. The CDR3 contains 17 residues. In germline, CDR1 is LNHDA, CDR2 SQIVND (reference sequence). The V and J ends lost 9 bases and 1 base, in that order; junction bases with no gene match: 15. CDR3 in amino acids: CASRPARGQSSNQPQHF. CDR3 DNA sequence: TGTGCCAGCCGCCCCGCCCGGGGACAGTCAAGCAATCAGCCCCAGCATTTT.

The chain combines TRBV20-1 with TRBJ2-1; D ambiguous. The CDR3 is 9 residues long. From germline, CDR1 is DFQATT and CDR2 SNEGSKA (reference sequence). V was cut by 3 bases and J by 10 bases, with 4 bases left in between. The CDR3, as DNA: TGCAGTGCTAGCAAAGAGCAGTTCTTC. Protein sequence: CSASKEQFF.

This sequence joins TRBV10-3 and TRBJ2-7; 7 nucleotides line up with TRBD1. The V gene end was trimmed by 7 bases and the J gene end by 7 bases; junction bases not matched to a gene: 10. There are 13 residues in the CDR3. Germline CDR1 reads ENHRY; CDR2 reads SYGVKD. The CDR3 DNA reads TGTGCCATCACCGGGACAGTCCCAGGGGAGCAGTACTTC. Translated, it gives CAITGTVPGEQYF.

The chain couples TRBV19 to TRBJ1-5; D is perhaps TRBD1 (5 bases). Trimming left V 7 bases short and J 3 bases short, with 13 bases between. Looked up from germline, CDR1 is LNHDA and CDR2 is SQIVND (reference sequence). This CDR3 contains 14 residues. The CDR3 region has the DNA TGTGCCAGTAACACCCGACAGTTCAATCAGCCCCAGCATTTT. Amino acid sequence: CASNTRQFNQPQHF.

V and J are TRBV10-1 and TRBJ2-7; 15 bases match TRBD2. Germline V gene data show CDR1 as WNHNN and CDR2 as SYGVQD (reference sequence). Unmatched junction bases numbered 6, after V lost 5 bases and J lost 7 bases. The CDR3 sequence is 15 residues long. The CDR3 coding sequence is TGCGCCAGCAGTTCCGGACTAGCGGGAGGGGATGAGCAGTACTTC. Protein: CASSSGLAGGDEQYF.

The genes are TRBV18 and TRBJ2-1; D is perhaps TRBD2 (5 bases). This CDR3 has 17 residues. CDR1 and CDR2 (germline): KGHSH, LQKENI. V was cut by 3 bases and J by 0 bases, with 15 bases left in between. This chain's CDR3 is CASSPRGSVGSYNEQFF. The CDR3 nucleotides are TGTGCCAGCTCACCCCGCGGGTCGGTGGGCTCCTACAATGAGCAGTTCTTC.

This clone was observed many times. This sequence joins TRBV20-1 and TRBJ1-2, with D hard to call. Germline lookup yields CDR1 DFQATT and CDR2 SNEGSKA (reference sequence). Trimming cost V 3 bases and J 7 bases, with 9 bases left between them. The CDR3 covers 11 residues. CDR3 amino acids: CSASFLAGYTF. The CDR3 DNA sequence: TGCAGTGCTAGCTTCTTGGCTGGCTACACCTTC.

The chain links TRBV18 to TRBJ2-4, with TRBD1 matching over 10 bases. V dropped 4 bases and J dropped 8; count of bases not matched to a gene: 2. Per the germline V gene, CDR1 is KGHSH and CDR2 is LQKENI. The CDR3 is 13 residues long. The chain's CDR3 is CASSRDRGDIQYF. CDR3 DNA: TGTGCCAGCTCACGGGACAGGGGTGACATTCAGTACTTC.

This clone was observed once. The chain uses TRBV19 and TRBJ1-1; unclear D gene. V shed 5 bases and J shed 1 base, with 11 bases lying between them. This CDR3 is built from 14 residues. Germline V gene data show CDR1 as LNHDA and CDR2 as SQIVND (reference sequence). For the CDR3, the DNA is TGTGCCAGTAGTCTCCTTGGGCAGAACACTGAAGCTTTCTTT. Amino acids: CASSLLGQNTEAFF. Based on the CDR3 plus reference TRBV19 and TRBJ1-1, the full variable domain is DGGITQSPKYLFRKEGQNVTLSCEQNLNHDAMYWYRQDPGQGLRLIYYSQIVNDFQKGDIAEGYSVSREKKESFPLTVTSAQKNPTAFYLCASSLLGQNTEAFFGQGTRLTVV.

The chain uses TRBV5-4 and TRBJ1-2, with 7 bases fitting TRBD1. The CDR3 contains 17 residues. Germline CDR1 SGHNT, CDR2 YYREEE (reference sequence). V was clipped by 4 bases and J by 5 bases; unmatched bases: 17. The CDR3 here is CASSPGTVLSRRYGYTF. CDR3 DNA sequence: TGTGCCAGCAGCCCGGGGACAGTTTTATCTCGTCGTTATGGCTACACCTTC.

The V call is TRBV7-9, the J call TRBJ1-1, with D perhaps TRBD1 (6 bases). Germline CDR1 and CDR2: SEHNR and FQNEAQ (reference sequence). V was shortened by 5 bases and J by 1 base, with 14 bases between the two germline ends. The CDR3 runs to 15 residues. The CDR3 spells CASSPPGGENTEAFF. CDR3 in DNA: TGTGCCAGCAGCCCCCCGGGGGGCGAGAACACTGAAGCTTTCTTT. The full variable domain, its missing parts supplied by reference TRBV7-9 and TRBJ1-1, is DTGVSQNPRHKITKRGQNVTFRCDPISEHNRLYWYRQTLGQGPEFLTYFQNEAQLEKSRLLSDRFSAERPKGSFSTLEIQRTEQGDSAMYLCASSPPGGENTEAFFGQGTRLTVV.

J is TRBJ1-5 and V is TRBV27, with 8 bases fitting TRBD1. This CDR3 has 16 amino acids. Germline values: CDR1 MNHEY, CDR2 SMNVEV (reference sequence). Trimming removed 3 bases from V and 3 bases from J; junction bases left unmatched: 7. The CDR3 DNA reads as TGTGCCAGCAGTTTGATAGGACAGGGTTACAATCAGCCCCAGCATTTT. Residues: CASSLIGQGYNQPQHF.

The CDR3 nucleotides are TGTGCCAGCAGCGCGAGGAGGGGTTACGCCACTGAAGCTTTCTTT. It codes for CASSARRGYATEAFF. The chain couples TRBV9 to TRBJ1-1, with D possibly matching TRBD1 (5 bases). Trimming left V 3 bases short and J 4 bases short, with 16 bases between. Germline V gives CDR1 SGDLS, CDR2 YYNGEE. There are 15 residues in the CDR3.

This rearrangement joins TRBV30 to TRBJ1-3; D is unresolved. This CDR3 comprises 15 residues. Germline lookup yields CDR1 GTSNPN and CDR2 SVGIG (reference sequence). The V gene lost 2 bases and the J gene lost 0 bases, with 11 bases spanning the gap. The CDR3 DNA reads as TGTGCCTGGAGTCTTTCAGGCGACTCTGGAAACACCATATATTTT. Translated: CAWSLSGDSGNTIYF.

This clone was seen just once. The J gene is TRBJ1-2, the V gene TRBV6-4; D is undetermined. The CDR3 covers 16 residues. Per germline, CDR1 MRHNA and CDR2 SNTAGT. Deletions cut 2 bases from V and 3 bases from J, with 16 bases between. The CDR3 DNA is TGTGCCAGCAGTGACACCAGACGGGGAGTGGACTATGGCTACACCTTC. Amino acid sequence: CASSDTRRGVDYGYTF.

The chain combines TRBV29-1 with TRBJ1-2; D is undetermined. Germline values: CDR1 SQVTM, CDR2 ANQGSEA. Between the trimmed V and J ends, which lost 4 bases and 0 bases, there was a span of 6 bases. This CDR3 is built from 12 residues. The CDR3 spells CSVAGTNYGYTF. As DNA, the CDR3 is TGCAGCGTTGCGGGTACTAACTATGGCTACACCTTC. The whole variable domain, remainder taken from reference TRBV29-1 and TRBJ1-2, is SAVISQKPSRDICQRGTSLTIQCQVDSQVTMMFWYRQQPGQSLTLIATANQGSEATYESGFVIDKFPISRPNLTFSTLTVSNMSPEDSSIYLCSVAGTNYGYTFGSGTRLTVV.

The table lists this clone with a count of one. V and J are TRBV27 and TRBJ2-7, with D hard to call. Between the trimmed V and J ends, which lost 5 bases and 3 bases, there was a span of 14 bases. Germline lookup yields CDR1 MNHEY and CDR2 SMNVEV (reference sequence). This CDR3 comprises 14 residues. CDR3 sequence reads: CASSSREVGYEQYF. DNA of the CDR3: TGTGCCAGCAGTAGCCGCGAGGTCGGCTACGAGCAGTACTTC.

The chain employs TRBV19 and TRBJ1-4; the D gene is possibly TRBD1 (5 bases). Germline V gives CDR1 LNHDA, CDR2 SQIVND (reference sequence). This CDR3 is built from 14 residues. V was clipped by 9 bases and J by 12 bases, with 23 bases between them. CDR3 amino acids: CASHHGGSLGELFF. The DNA for the CDR3 is TGTGCCAGCCACCATGGAGGGTCCCTGGGGGAACTGTTTTTT.

The chain uses TRBV29-1 and TRBJ2-1; weak D call: TRBD1 (5 bases). Germline V gene data show CDR1 as SQVTM and CDR2 as ANQGSEA. This CDR3 has 13 residues. The V end lost 7 bases, the J end lost 5 bases, and 15 bases lay between the germline ends. The CDR3 protein is CSAALDRHNEQFF. CDR3 sequence (DNA): TGCAGCGCCGCCTTAGACAGACACAATGAGCAGTTCTTC.

The chain combines TRBV18 with TRBJ2-7, with D perhaps matching TRBD1 (6 bases). V was cut by 5 bases and J by 2 bases, with 19 bases left in between. Germline assignment: CDR1 KGHSH and CDR2 LQKENI. The CDR3 is made up of 16 amino acids. The CDR3 loop is CASSKAGTRTAYEQYF. CDR3 in DNA: TGTGCCAGCTCAAAGGCCGGGACAAGGACAGCCTACGAGCAGTACTTC.

The CDR3 sequence: CASSLGHGTATYNEQFF. Here the CDR3 DNA reads TGTGCCAGCAGTTTAGGTCATGGGACAGCGACATACAATGAGCAGTTCTTC. The chain links TRBV27 to TRBJ2-1; 7 bases are a match to TRBD1. V was pared by 2 bases and J by 4 bases, with 11 bases of the junction left unmatched. This CDR3 spans 17 amino acids. CDR1 is MNHEY, CDR2 SMNVEV, per germline (reference sequence).

V usage is TRBV19 and J usage is TRBJ2-7; TRBD1 aligns across 8 bases. Germline lookup yields CDR1 LNHDA and CDR2 SQIVND (reference sequence). V was pared by 6 bases and J by 6 bases, with 7 bases of the junction left unmatched. CDR3 length: 13 residues. The chain's CDR3 is CASSGQGWVEQYF. The DNA of the CDR3 is TGTGCCAGTAGCGGACAGGGATGGGTCGAGCAGTACTTC.